The TCR beta chain under discussion was sequenced for a study of shared T cell receptors in the human thymus. The CDR3 has 16 amino acids. The germline gives CDR1 SGHDN, CDR2 FVKESK. Deletions cut 1 base from V and 4 bases from J, with 14 bases between. Assay: immunoSEQ multiplex PCR; the TCRdb copy retains only in-frame clones and omits some. The table records about 730,000 clones, approximately 85% of them present only once. These data were likewise used in another study, on human thymus T cells. That investigation notes: Resected material from corrective heart surgery provided the thymus tissue analysed.

The sample comprised thymocytes. V usage is TRBV14 and J usage is TRBJ1-3; weak D call: TRBD1 (6 bases). This clonotype was obtained from a girl under two years old with a congenital heart defect. The CDR3 spells CASSQAKTGLGNTIYF. The DNA for the CDR3 is TGTGCCAGCAGCCAAGCTAAGACAGGTTTGGGAAACACCATATATTTT.